These T cell receptor beta chains were read from a single sample in a study of blood T cell repertoires in COVID-19. TCRdb's copy holds only in-frame clones and misses some; the assay was immunoSEQ multiplex PCR. The table shows 140,000 to 150,000 clones, with about 83% occurring only once. The sample was PBMCs or T cells enriched from blood (not recorded which). These receptors all come from a woman aged 50 to 60 who had been exposed to COVID-19. CDR3s include the opening cysteine and the closing phenylalanine or tryptophan. A D gene is named only where the DNA matches it firmly. A row's size may be missing; if present it is once, few, many or a size class.

J: TRBJ1-2
size: NA
V: TRBV12-5
D: NA
DNA: TGTGCTAGTGGTTTGGTCCCTCGGGCCTCGCGGGCCCTGAACTATGGCTACACCTTC
CDR3: CASGLVPRASRALNYGYTF

J: TRBJ2-7
size: NA
V: TRBV10-3
D: TRBD1
DNA: TGTGCCATCAATGAACAGGGGAGCGAGCAGTACTTC
CDR3: CAINEQGSEQYF

J: TRBJ1-2
size: NA
V: TRBV9
D: NA
DNA: TGTGCCAGCAGCGTAAAGCCAGGGTGGTACACCTTC
CDR3: CASSVKPGWYTF

J: TRBJ2-7
size: NA
V: TRBV6-5
D: TRBD2
DNA: TGTGCCAGCAGTTATGAAGTAGCGGGAGCCCACGAGCAGTACTTC
CDR3: CASSYEVAGAHEQYF

J: TRBJ1-6
size: NA
V: TRBV19
D: NA
DNA: TGTGCCAGTACCCTCGGTAATTCACCCCTCCACTTT
CDR3: CASTLGNSPLHF

J: TRBJ1-6
size: few
V: TRBV5-1
D: TRBD1
DNA: TGCGCCAGCAGCCCGGCCCGGGGACAGGGACTCGCACCCCTCCACTTT
CDR3: CASSPARGQGLAPLHF

J: TRBJ2-3
size: NA
V: TRBV4-1
D: NA
DNA: TGCGCCAGCAGCCAAGTCACGGGGTGGACGCAGTATTTT
CDR3: CASSQVTGWTQYF

J: TRBJ1-3
size: NA
V: TRBV6-5
D: TRBD1
DNA: TGTGCCAGCAGTTGGAAGGGGGCAGGTGGAAACACCATATATTTT
CDR3: CASSWKGAGGNTIYF

J: TRBJ2-2
size: NA
V: TRBV19
D: TRBD1
DNA: TGTGCCAGTAGTATAGCACAGGGGAGAACCGGGGAGCTGTTTTTT
CDR3: CASSIAQGRTGELFF

J: TRBJ1-2
size: NA
V: TRBV27
D: NA
DNA: TGTGCCAGCCGCCGGGACACCCAATATGGCTACACCTTC
CDR3: CASRRDTQYGYTF

J: TRBJ1-5
size: NA
V: TRBV29-1
D: TRBD1
DNA: TGCAGCGTTGCAACACGACAGGGTCCGAATCAGCCCCAGCATTTT
CDR3: CSVATRQGPNQPQHF

J: TRBJ2-3
size: once
V: TRBV5-6
D: TRBD2
DNA: TGTGCCAGCACCCGGGGATTAGCGGGAGGCACAGATACGCAGTATTTT
CDR3: CASTRGLAGGTDTQYF

J: TRBJ2-5
size: NA
V: TRBV5-1
D: NA
DNA: TGCGCCAGCAGCTTGGCTAGCGGGACAGGAGAGGAGACCCAGTACTTC
CDR3: CASSLASGTGEETQYF